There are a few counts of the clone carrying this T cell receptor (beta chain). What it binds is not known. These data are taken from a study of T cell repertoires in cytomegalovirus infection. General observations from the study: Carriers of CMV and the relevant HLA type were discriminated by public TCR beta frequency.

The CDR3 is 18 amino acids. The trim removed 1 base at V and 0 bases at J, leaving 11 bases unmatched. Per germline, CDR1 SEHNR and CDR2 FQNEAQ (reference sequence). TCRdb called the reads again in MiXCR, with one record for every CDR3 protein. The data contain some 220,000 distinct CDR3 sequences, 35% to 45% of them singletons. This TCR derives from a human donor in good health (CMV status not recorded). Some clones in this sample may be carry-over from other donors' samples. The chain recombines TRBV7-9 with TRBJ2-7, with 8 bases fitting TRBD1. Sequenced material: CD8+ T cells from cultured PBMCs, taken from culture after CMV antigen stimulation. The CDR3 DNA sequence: TGTGCCAGCAGCTTAGGGACAGGGAGCCCTCTGAGCTCCTACGAGCAGTACTTC. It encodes CASSLGTGSPLSSYEQYF.